Following are 15 T cell receptor beta chains from one sample sequenced in a study of human T cells and chemical hapten exposure. TCRdb analysed the RACE reads with MiXCR anew, one entry per CDR3 protein. Of 45,000 to 60,000 distinct CDR3 sequences in the sample, around an eighth were seen once. The sample's time point: patch test 3, about 24 weeks after DPC sensitization. Treatment indicated: therapeutic diphenylcyclopropenone sensitization with weekly scalp DPC. Sequenced here: whole blood, sampled in connection with sensitization to the hapten diphenylcyclopropenone (DPC). These receptors were obtained from a man aged 25-45 years with alopecia areata. Some clones in this sample may be carry-over from other donors' samples.

Many counts were recorded for this clonotype. The chain is built from TRBV7-2 and TRBJ2-7, with unresolved D. Trimming pared 1 base from V and 5 bases from J, leaving 12 bases between. There are 14 residues in the CDR3. Germline CDR1 and CDR2: SGHTA and FQGNSA. The CDR3 DNA follows: TGTGCCAGCAGCTTAGGAAGGGCGACCCACGAGCAGTACTTC. Encoded protein: CASSLGRATHEQYF. Based on the CDR3 plus reference TRBV7-2 and TRBJ2-7, the full variable domain is GAGVSQSPSNKVTEKGKDVELRCDPISGHTALYWYRQSLGQGLEFLIYFQGNSAPDKSGLPSDRFSAERTGGSVSTLTIQRTQQEDSAVYLCASSLGRATHEQYFGPGTRLTVT.

This clonotype was found a few times. The V call is TRBV7-8, the J call TRBJ2-2, with D maybe TRBD1 (5 bases). Trimming took off 7 bases at V and 4 bases at J, with 22 bases between the two ends. Germline CDR1 and CDR2: SGHVS and FQNEAQ. The length of the CDR3 is 17 residues. The DNA for the CDR3 is TGTGCCAGCAAGCTGGCTCGGGCAGGGCGAGCCACCGGGGAGCTGTTTTTT. Translated, it gives CASKLARAGRATGELFF.

At least ten counts were recorded for this clonotype. The junction and the germline gene differ at one end; a read error may be behind it. The chain has TRBV7-7 and TRBJ2-1; perhaps TRBD1 as D (6 bases). The CDR3 length is 12 residues. Germline values: CDR1 SSHAT, CDR2 FNYEAQ (reference sequence). CDR3 nucleotide sequence: TGTGCTAGCAGCTCCAGGGGTGGAGAGCAGTTCTTC. It specifies CASSSRGGEQFF. The variable domain in full, with the rest retrieved from reference TRBV7-7 and TRBJ2-1, is GAGVSQSPRYKVTKRGQDVTLRCDPISSHATLYWYQQALGQGPEFLTYFNYEAQPDKSGLPSDRFSAERPEGSISTLTIQRTEQRDSAMYRCASSSRGGEQFFGPGTRLTVL.

This clonotype was counted only a few times. This chain links TRBV28 with TRBJ1-6; D remains unclear. The CDR3 has 15 amino acids. Per germline, CDR1 MDHEN and CDR2 SYDVKM. V lost 1 base and J lost 7, with 11 bases in between. In DNA, the CDR3 is TGTGCCAGCAGTTTATTTCGTCAGAGCAATTCACCCCTCCACTTT. Translation: CASSLFRQSNSPLHF.

The chain carries TRBV3-1 and TRBJ1-1, with D hard to call. V dropped 0 bases and J dropped 7 bases, with 12 bases sitting between them. The CDR3 is 14 residues long. Germline assignment: CDR1 LGHDT and CDR2 YNNKEL (reference sequence). In nucleotides, the CDR3 is TGTGCCAGCAGCCAAGATTTCCGCGACAATGAAGCTTTCTTT. Its translation is CASSQDFRDNEAFF.

This clonotype has more than one count but fewer than ten. The chain employs TRBV7-3 and TRBJ2-1; 7 positions agree with TRBD2. CDR3 length equals 15 residues. Germline loops: CDR1 SGHTA, CDR2 FQGTGA. V was pared by 6 bases and J by 6 bases, with 11 bases of the junction left unmatched. The CDR3 coding sequence is TGTGCCAGCAGTACCGGGACTACCCTCCCCAATGAGCAGTTCTTC. It is translated as CASSTGTTLPNEQFF.

This clonotype was counted ten times or more. The chain recombines TRBV29-1 with TRBJ1-1; the match to TRBD1 covers 7 bases. This CDR3 is 13 amino acids long. The germline V gene encodes CDR1 SQVTM and CDR2 ANQGSEA. Trimming at V came to 7 bases and at J to 6 bases, leaving 11 bases not matched to a gene. In DNA, the CDR3 is TGCAGCGCCCTGACAGGGCCGGTTGCTGAAGCTTTCTTT. The encoded protein is CSALTGPVAEAFF.

In its sample, this clonotype was seen many times. The chain carries TRBV29-1 and TRBJ1-1; a weak D match, TRBD1 (5 bases). The CDR3 runs to 12 residues. V lost 7 bases and J lost 6, with 15 bases in between. In germline, CDR1 is SQVTM, CDR2 ANQGSEA. The CDR3 nucleotides are TGCAGCGGTACGCAGGGATCGGCTGAAGCTTTCTTT. It specifies CSGTQGSAEAFF.

This clonotype was seen only a few times. The chain's CDR3 is CASSSITSGEGTEAFF. CDR3 bases: TGCGCCAGCAGCTCCATTACTTCAGGGGAGGGTACTGAAGCTTTCTTT. V and J are TRBV5-1 and TRBJ1-1, with D maybe TRBD1 (6 bases). Trimming left V 3 bases short and J 5 bases short, with 20 bases between. Germline V gene data show CDR1 as SGHRS and CDR2 as YFSETQ. The CDR3 runs 16 residues.

As regards this clonotype: Relative to the germline gene, one junction end is altered; a read error may explain this. In DNA form, the CDR3 reads TGTTCCACCAGTGATTTCGGTCAGGGGGCTGATACGCAGTATTTT. It translates to CSTSDFGQGADTQYF. The rearrangement joins TRBV24-1 to TRBJ2-3; 8 positions match TRBD1. Germline V gene lookup returns CDR1 KGHDR and CDR2 SFDVKD. The CDR3 is 15 amino acids.

This chain connects TRBV7-7 to TRBJ2-7; tentative D call: TRBD2 (5 bases). This CDR3 has 14 amino acids. Trimming removed 5 bases at V and 6 bases at J, with 17 bases between. The germline V gene encodes CDR1 SSHAT and CDR2 FNYEAQ (reference sequence). CDR3 nucleotides: TGTGCCAGCAGCACCCGCCCGAATGGAGGCGAGCAGTACTTC. It encodes CASSTRPNGGEQYF.

This clonotype was recorded a few times. This rearrangement joins TRBV7-2 to TRBJ1-1; tentatively, D is TRBD1 (5 bases). The germline V and J ends were trimmed by 2 bases and 5 bases, with 18 bases remaining between them. This CDR3 is built from 16 residues. CDR1 is SGHTA, CDR2 FQGNSA, per germline. The CDR3 bases are TGTGCCAGCAGCTTACTTGTAGGGGTTAGAGGGACTGAAGCTTTCTTT. It encodes CASSLLVGVRGTEAFF.

The chain links TRBV12-5 to TRBJ2-1; 8 nucleotides align to TRBD1. Unmatched junction bases numbered 9, after V lost 2 bases and J lost 6 bases. The length of the CDR3 is 16 residues. Looked up from germline, CDR1 is LGHNT and CDR2 is FRNRAP. This CDR3 is CASGLIVGDRSNEQFF. The CDR3 region has the DNA TGTGCTAGTGGTTTGATAGTCGGGGACAGGAGCAATGAGCAGTTCTTC.

This clonotype has ten or more counts. This chain links TRBV2 with TRBJ2-3; D may be TRBD1 (5 bases). In germline, CDR1 is SNHLY, CDR2 FYNNEI. The ends were cut back, 7 bases at V and 0 bases at J, with 26 bases in the middle. This CDR3 has 19 amino acids. The CDR3 DNA is TGTGCCAGCATGATATGGGGCCACAAGAGAAAAACTAGCACAGATACGCAGTATTTT. Protein product: CASMIWGHKRKTSTDTQYF. Supplemented by reference TRBV2 and TRBJ2-3, the full variable domain reads EPEVTQTPSHQVTQMGQEVILRCVPISNHLYFYWYRQILGQKVEFLVSFYNNEISEKSEIFDDQFSVERPDGSNFTLKIRSTKLEDSAMYFCASMIWGHKRKTSTDTQYFGPGTRLTVL.

This clonotype was seen a handful of times. The CDR3: CASSSPGQGFYEQYF. CDR3 bases: TGCGCCAGCAGCTCCCCGGGACAGGGGTTCTACGAGCAGTACTTC. The chain carries TRBV5-1 and TRBJ2-7; 10 bases match TRBD1. V trimming: 3 bases; J trimming: 3 bases; junction bases outside the gene matches: 6. The CDR3 runs to 15 residues. Germline V gene lookup returns CDR1 SGHRS and CDR2 YFSETQ. Variable domain in full (rest from reference TRBV5-1 and TRBJ2-7): KAGVTQTPRYLIKTRGQQVTLSCSPISGHRSVSWYQQTPGQGLQFLFEYFSETQRNKGNFPGRFSGRQFSNSRSEMNVSTLELGDSALYLCASSSPGQGFYEQYFGPGTRLTVT.